The present entry profiles one TCR beta chain with its context. The data stem from a study of blood T cell repertoires in COVID-19. Background on the study: Samples taken during acute and convalescent COVID-19 were collected in the United States, Italy and Spain. The cDNA or gDNA used as material had been derived from T cells, B-cell-depleted T cells, or PBMCs.

In the authors' workflow: Reference gene primer amplification in the assay estimated nucleated cell counts. This table comes from immunoSEQ multiplex PCR, and its TCRdb copy is limited to in-frame clones, with some not included. That table gives V, J and clone size, and the DNA gave D and trimming. The sample has more than 200,000 clones, approximately 84% seen once. Trimming shortened V by 5 bases and J by 0 bases, and 23 bases separated the two germline ends. Germline V lookup: CDR1 WNHNN, CDR2 SYGVQD (reference sequence). The CDR3 loop spans 18 amino acids. Sequencing input: peripheral blood. The V and J genes are TRBV10-1 and TRBJ2-7, with D possibly being TRBD2 (7 bases). The sequence derives from a man aged 45 to 65 with active or convalescent COVID-19. CDR3 sequence reads: CASSSWGGSDHYSYEQYF. The CDR3 bases are TGCGCCAGCAGTTCGTGGGGGGGCTCCGACCATTACTCCTACGAGCAGTACTTC.